This entry lists 8 T cell receptor beta chains sequenced from one sample in a study of blood T cell repertoires in COVID-19. Libraries were prepared by immunoSEQ multiplex PCR; TCRdb keeps only in-frame clonotypes and omits some of them. The sample consists of 25,000 to 35,000 clones, 80% to 90% of them appearing once. Sequencing input: peripheral blood. These receptors were taken from a human donor in a cohort sampled during active COVID-19.

This clone has just one count. The J gene is TRBJ2-2, the V gene TRBV11-2, with 7 bases aligning to TRBD2. Germline V gene lookup returns CDR1 SGHAT and CDR2 FQNNGV. This CDR3 has 17 amino acids. V gave up 1 base and J gave up 2 bases; unmatched junction bases: 7. CDR3 coding DNA: TGTGCCAGCAGCTTAGTTCACGGGGGACTAAACACCGGGGAGCTGTTTTTT. As protein: CASSLVHGGLNTGELFF.

This chain links TRBV14 with TRBJ2-5, with a possible D match to TRBD1 (5 bases). CDR3 size: 13 residues. Trimming left V 1 base short and J 8 bases short, with 11 bases between. Germline lookup yields CDR1 SGHDN and CDR2 FVKESK. The CDR3 DNA is TGTGCCAGCAGCCAAGTATCTGGGGCTACCCAGTACTTC. Its translation: CASSQVSGATQYF.

V is TRBV6-5 and J is TRBJ1-3, with 7 positions matching TRBD1. Germline loops: CDR1 MNHEY, CDR2 SVGAGI. The CDR3 sequence is 15 residues long. The junction had 13 bases not matched to a gene; V was cut back by 6 bases and J by 8 bases. The CDR3 DNA follows: TGTGCCAGCAGCGCCACGGACAGGAGGGGAGACACCATATATTTT. It yields the protein CASSATDRRGDTIYF.

The rearrangement joins TRBV4-3 to TRBJ1-1; 7 bases map to TRBD1. This CDR3 is built from 15 residues. Trimming took 3 bases from V and 7 from J; bases not matched to a gene: 11. CDR1 and CDR2 (germline): LGHNA, YSLEER. The chain's CDR3 is CASSHLHSDRSEAFF. DNA of the CDR3: TGCGCCAGCAGCCACTTACACTCGGACAGGAGTGAAGCTTTCTTT.

The chain combines TRBV4-3 with TRBJ2-1; D is unresolved. V dropped 0 bases and J dropped 2 bases, with 8 bases sitting between them. The CDR3 consists of 15 residues. CDR1 and CDR2 (germline): LGHNA, YSLEER. This chain's CDR3 is CASSQETATYNEQFF. The CDR3 region has the DNA TGCGCCAGCAGCCAAGAAACAGCTACCTACAATGAGCAGTTCTTC.

The rearrangement joins TRBV6-5 to TRBJ2-3, with 8 nucleotides matching TRBD1. Germline V lookup: CDR1 MNHEY, CDR2 SVGAGI. The CDR3 runs 14 residues. Germline trimming cut 7 bases from V and 3 bases from J; bases unmatched to any gene: 6. CDR3 in amino acids: CASTQGAKTDTQYF. The DNA for the CDR3 is TGTGCCAGCACGCAGGGGGCAAAAACAGATACGCAGTATTTT.

The gene calls are TRBV15 and TRBJ2-5; 8 positions match TRBD1. J was trimmed by 4 bases and V by 0 bases; bases with no gene match: 4. CDR1 is LNHNV and CDR2 is YYDKDF in the germline V gene (reference sequence). The CDR3 is made up of 15 amino acids. The CDR3 spells CATSRERQGLETQYF. The CDR3 nucleotides are TGTGCCACCAGCAGAGAGAGACAGGGGTTAGAGACCCAGTACTTC.

The chain carries TRBV7-9 and TRBJ1-6; 8 nucleotides match TRBD1. V shed 2 bases and J 9 bases; nucleotides not matched to a gene: 6. Germline loops: CDR1 SEHNR, CDR2 FQNEAQ (reference sequence). This CDR3 contains 15 residues. The CDR3 bases are TGTGCCAGCAGCTTATTGGTGGGACAGGCTTCACCCCTCCACTTT. The encoded protein is CASSLLVGQASPLHF.